The subject of this entry is one T cell receptor (beta chain). Its antigen remains undetermined. Base qualities are missing; no much larger clone stands one base away. The germline V gene supplies CDR1 SNHLY and CDR2 FYNNEI. V and J are truncated by 4 bases and 11 bases respectively, leaving an intervening sequence of 15 bases. The CDR3 covers 14 residues, taking in both the cysteine and the phenylalanine. CDR3 DNA only is kept here, 42 bases in frame from base 1. TCRbeta CDR3 regions were amplified from genomic DNA by means of the immunoSEQ Assay, a bias-controlled multiplex PCR. The study's own analysis went as follows. Within the assay, amplification of reference gene primers was used to estimate how many nucleated cells each sample contained. To quantify the absolute abundance of each unique TCRbeta CDR3 rearrangement, sequence reads were collapsed and filtered. For each sample, productive Simpson clonality was calculated as the square root of Simpson's diversity index over productive rearrangements. TCRdb took over this immuneACCESS table, retaining in-frame rearrangements with V and J assigned. Such tables are incomplete; in checked studies, under half of the missing clones stem from an unresolved V gene, and the remainder is unexplained. V and J calls and clone size are given by that table; D and trimming were obtained from the DNA. The sample table holds roughly 700,000 clones, of which just under 90% were seen once. 0.2% to 0.3% of the sample lies in the top ten.

The collaborating institutions used their own protocols to collect whole blood in K2EDTA tubes. For TCRbeta analysis, collaborators shipped samples in one of three forms: frozen whole blood, isolated PBMCs, or DNA extracted from either of those sample types. The data originate from a study of blood T cell repertoires in COVID-19 (dated by TCRdb to 2018 to 2020). For context, the study as a whole: Collaborator samples came from the United States, Italy and Spain and covered acute and convalescent phases of COVID-19. The material from the prospective study consisted of cDNA or gDNA derived from T cells, B-cell-depleted T cells, or PBMCs. Subjects who had been exposed to COVID-19, were actively infected with it, or had recovered from it provided the deeply sampled blood TCRbeta repertoires that made up the dataset. The repertoires were made available in a free public database intended to serve as a resource for research on the immune response to SARS-CoV-2. Samples came from the ongoing ImmuneRACE study (first 160 participants) plus 1,254 subjects from 6 global collaborators. A de-identified subject ID, COVID-19 status, age in years and sex were almost always included in the sample metadata. Where available, HLA class I and class II types were taken from metadata supplied by the sample provider and were not determined by assay-based typing.

Overall study results and their limits: The amount of clinical and demographic metadata varied by source and participant and was provided uncurated.

The TCR was taken from a woman aged 18-35 years with acute or convalescent COVID-19. The sequencing sample was made of peripheral blood. The chain joins TRBV2 to TRBJ1-6; possibly the D gene is TRBD1, per 5 matching bases. The DNA is as follows: TGTGCCAGCAGTGCAGGCAGGGCCTCCCCACCCCTCCACTTT. Its translation is CASSAGRASPPLHF.